This T cell receptor beta chain was obtained from a study of blood T cell repertoires in COVID-19. Study information: Nucleic acid was either cDNA or gDNA, and it came from T cells, B-cell-depleted T cells, or PBMCs.

The CDR3 has 14 residues. Trimming cost V 6 bases and J 4 bases, with 15 bases left between them. Germline V CDR1 and CDR2: MNHEY, SVGAGI. Followed over time, Seattle patients had been enrolled while infection was active. Source study methods: Estimation of nucleated cell counts was performed using reference gene primer amplification. Only in-frame clones appear in the TCRdb table, and some are missing; sequencing was by immunoSEQ multiplex PCR. The V and J calls and clone size come from that table; D and trimming were worked out from the DNA. This sample carries tens of thousands of clones, around nine tenths of them seen once, and the ten largest clones take more than 3%.

Sequencing was done on a sample of peripheral blood. The J gene is TRBJ1-1, the V gene TRBV6-5; tentative D call: TRBD1 (6 bases). The clonotype comes from a woman between 45 and 60 years old with COVID-19, enrolled during active disease. The chain's CDR3 is CASRQGPVSTEAFF. Here the CDR3 DNA reads TGTGCCAGCAGGCAGGGGCCCGTCTCCACTGAAGCTTTCTTT.